These 9 T cell receptor beta chains came from one sample sequenced in a study of cytomegalovirus exposure and HLA in healthy donors. The PCR contained 60 Vbeta and 13 Jbeta primers. Clones were read by immunoSEQ multiplex PCR, and TCRdb kept only the in-frame ones, dropping some. Recorded for this sample: some 43,000 clones. The sequenced sample was PBMCs. Receptor source: a woman in her twenties or thirties in good health and CMV-seronegative.

The chain is built from TRBV13 and TRBJ2-2; 11 nucleotides match TRBD2. The CDR3 is 15 residues long. CDR1 is PRHDT and CDR2 is FYEKMQ in the germline V gene (reference sequence). V trimming: 7 bases; J trimming: 6 bases; junction bases outside the gene matches: 7. CDR3 in DNA: TGTGCCAGCACAACTAGCGGGGGTGTTGCCGGGGAGCTGTTTTTT. This encodes CASTTSGGVAGELFF.

V gene TRBV28 combines with J gene TRBJ2-7; 8 nucleotides line up with TRBD1. Trimming removed 7 bases from V and 5 bases from J; junction bases left unmatched: 19. The CDR3 covers 17 residues. Germline CDR1 reads MDHEN; CDR2 reads SYDVKM. The CDR3 is CASKKGSVGTGFNEQYF. The CDR3 DNA is TGTGCCAGCAAGAAAGGCTCCGTGGGGACAGGATTCAACGAGCAGTACTTC.

The V and J genes are TRBV9 and TRBJ2-5; 11 nucleotides align to TRBD2. Germline trimming cut 6 bases from V and 5 bases from J; bases unmatched to any gene: 12. Germline V gene lookup returns CDR1 SGDLS and CDR2 YYNGEE. CDR3 size: 16 residues. The CDR3 DNA is TGTGCCAGCAACTCCCCGGGACTAGCGGAGCGGGAGACCCAGTACTTC. This sequence encodes CASNSPGLAERETQYF.

The chain combines TRBV15 with TRBJ1-2; D not resolved. The CDR3 is made up of 14 amino acids. Germline-derived CDR1 and CDR2 are LNHNV and YYDKDF (reference sequence). Trimming cost V 0 bases and J 8 bases, with 13 bases left between them. The CDR3 here is CATSRDIGEFGYTF. In nucleotides, the CDR3 is TGTGCCACCAGCAGAGATATCGGGGAGTTCGGCTACACCTTC.

CDR3 sequence (DNA): TGCAGCGTTGAAGTCCCTAACTCTGGGGCCAACGTCCTGACTTTC. Translation gives CSVEVPNSGANVLTF. The V gene is TRBV29-1, the J gene TRBJ2-6; D not resolved. In germline, CDR1 is SQVTM, CDR2 ANQGSEA. The CDR3 covers 15 residues. The V end was cut by 1 base, the J end by 0 bases, with 7 bases between. Based on the CDR3 plus reference TRBV29-1 and TRBJ2-6, the full variable domain is SAVISQKPSRDICQRGTSLTIQCQVDSQVTMMFWYRQQPGQSLTLIATANQGSEATYESGFVIDKFPISRPNLTFSTLTVSNMSPEDSSIYLCSVEVPNSGANVLTFGAGSRLTVL.

The CDR3 here is CASSQATSGRVTDTQYF. CDR3 nucleotides: TGTGCCAGCAGCCAAGCGACTAGCGGGAGGGTCACAGATACGCAGTATTTT. V is TRBV4-2 and J is TRBJ2-3; 14 positions match TRBD2. V dropped 1 base and J dropped 2; count of bases not matched to a gene: 2. CDR3 length: 17 amino acids. In germline, CDR1 is LGHNA, CDR2 YNFKEQ.

The V call is TRBV14, the J call TRBJ2-5; weak D call: TRBD2 (5 bases). The V gene's germline CDR1 is SGHDN and CDR2 FVKESK. The CDR3 consists of 15 residues. Trimming removed 3 bases from V and 2 bases from J, with 13 bases in between. CDR3 nucleotides: TGTGCCAGCAGCCATAAGCGACTACGGCAAGAGACCCAGTACTTC. It translates to CASSHKRLRQETQYF.

The chain links TRBV7-9 to TRBJ1-1; a weak D match, TRBD1 (5 bases). Germline CDR1 is SEHNR and CDR2 is FQNEAQ (reference sequence). The CDR3 sequence is 13 residues long. Trimming cost V 3 bases and J 4 bases, with 9 bases left between them. The CDR3, as DNA: TGTGCCAGCAGCTTTGGGGGGGGCACTGAAGCTTTCTTT. This translates into CASSFGGGTEAFF.

This sequence joins TRBV6-5 and TRBJ1-1; a possible D gene is TRBD1 (5 bases). The CDR3 extends over 12 amino acids. Germline-derived CDR1 and CDR2 are MNHEY and SVGAGI. V lost 6 bases, J lost 8 bases, and 13 bases lay in between. CDR3 bases: TGTGCCAGCAGGCGGGGCCAGACAGAAGCTTTCTTT. Its protein product is CASRRGQTEAFF.